This T cell receptor (beta chain) was sequenced for a study of T-cell memory formation after mild COVID-19. Regarding this clonotype: Its antigen is currently unknown.

Study-wide results and limits: Contracting CD4+ clones lay largely in CM and EM, with CD8+ ones residing in EMRA.

TCRdb recomputed calls from the 5' RACE reads with MiXCR, one row per CDR3 protein. The sample carries around 430,000 distinct CDR3 sequences, about 16% recorded once. CDR1 ENHRY and CDR2 SYGVKD come from the germline V gene. The V gene lost 2 bases and the J gene lost 2 bases, with 15 bases spanning the gap. The CDR3 totals 16 residues. The chain is built from TRBV10-3 and TRBJ2-5; no clear D gene. Sequenced input: PBMCs or a T cell subset sorted from them (not recorded which). This receptor was obtained from a man aged 18 to 29 who had mild COVID-19 (a few samples of this study predate the infection). Cell type and time point are not known. CDR3 nucleotides: TGTGCCATCAGTGAGGTCCCAAAAGGCCAGCAAGAGACCCAGTACTTC. Amino acid sequence: CAISEVPKGQQETQYF.